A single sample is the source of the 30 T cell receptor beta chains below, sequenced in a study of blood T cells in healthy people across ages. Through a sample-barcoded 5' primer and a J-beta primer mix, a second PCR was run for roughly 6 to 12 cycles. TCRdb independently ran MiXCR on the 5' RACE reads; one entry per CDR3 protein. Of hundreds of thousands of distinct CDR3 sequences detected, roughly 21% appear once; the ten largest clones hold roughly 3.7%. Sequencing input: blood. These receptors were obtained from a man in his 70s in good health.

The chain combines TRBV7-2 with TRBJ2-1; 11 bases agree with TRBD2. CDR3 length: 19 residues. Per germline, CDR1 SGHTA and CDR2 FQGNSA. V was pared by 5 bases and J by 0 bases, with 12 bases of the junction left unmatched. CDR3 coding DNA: TGTGCCAGCAGCATCATAGCGGGAGGGGGACTAAGCTCCTACAATGAGCAGTTCTTC. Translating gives CASSIIAGGGLSSYNEQFF.

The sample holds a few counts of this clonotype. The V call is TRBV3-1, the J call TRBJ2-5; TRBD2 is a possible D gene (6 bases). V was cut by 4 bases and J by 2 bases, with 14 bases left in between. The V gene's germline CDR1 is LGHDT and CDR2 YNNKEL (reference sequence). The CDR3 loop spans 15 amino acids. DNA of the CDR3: TGTGCCAGCAGCCCCGGAGGGCGCCATCAAGAGACCCAGTACTTC. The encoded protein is CASSPGGRHQETQYF.

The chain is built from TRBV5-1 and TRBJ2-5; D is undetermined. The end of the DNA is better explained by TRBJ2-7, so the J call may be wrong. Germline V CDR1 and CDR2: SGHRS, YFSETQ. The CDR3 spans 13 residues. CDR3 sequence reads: CASSSSAGYEQYF. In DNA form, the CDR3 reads TGCGCCAGCAGCTCCTCAGCCGGTTACGAGCAGTACTTC.

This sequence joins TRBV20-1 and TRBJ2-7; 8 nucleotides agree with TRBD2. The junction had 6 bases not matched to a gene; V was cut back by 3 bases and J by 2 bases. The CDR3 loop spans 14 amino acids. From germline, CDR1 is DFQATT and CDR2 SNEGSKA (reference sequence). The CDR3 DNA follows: TGCAGTGCTAGTGCTAGCGGGCCTGCCTACGAGCAGTACTTC. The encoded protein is CSASASGPAYEQYF.

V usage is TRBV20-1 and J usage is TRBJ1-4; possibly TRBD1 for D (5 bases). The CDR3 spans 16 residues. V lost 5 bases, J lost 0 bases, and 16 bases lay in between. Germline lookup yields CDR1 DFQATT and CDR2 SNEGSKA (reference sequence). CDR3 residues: CSASGGRDATNEKLFF. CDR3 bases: TGCAGTGCTTCCGGGGGACGCGATGCAACTAATGAAAAACTGTTTTTT.

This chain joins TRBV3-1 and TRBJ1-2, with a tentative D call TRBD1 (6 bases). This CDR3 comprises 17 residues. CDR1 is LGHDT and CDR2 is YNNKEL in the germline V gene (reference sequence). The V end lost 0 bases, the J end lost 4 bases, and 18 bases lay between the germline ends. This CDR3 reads CASSQERRDNGGYGYTF. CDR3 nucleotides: TGTGCCAGCAGCCAAGAACGCCGGGACAACGGCGGCTATGGCTACACCTTC.

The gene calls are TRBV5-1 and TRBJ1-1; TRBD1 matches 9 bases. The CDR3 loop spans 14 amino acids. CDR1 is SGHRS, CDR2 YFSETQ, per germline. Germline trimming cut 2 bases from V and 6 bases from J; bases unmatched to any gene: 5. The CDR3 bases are TGCGCCAGCAGCTTACCGGGACAGGGCGCTGAAGCTTTCTTT. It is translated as CASSLPGQGAEAFF.

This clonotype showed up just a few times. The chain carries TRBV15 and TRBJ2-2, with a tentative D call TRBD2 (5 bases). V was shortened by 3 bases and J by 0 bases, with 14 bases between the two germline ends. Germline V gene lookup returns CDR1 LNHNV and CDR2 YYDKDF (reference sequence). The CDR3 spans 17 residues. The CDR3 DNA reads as TGTGCCACCAGCAGGGACGCCCGGGGAACGAACACCGGGGAGCTGTTTTTT. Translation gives CATSRDARGTNTGELFF.

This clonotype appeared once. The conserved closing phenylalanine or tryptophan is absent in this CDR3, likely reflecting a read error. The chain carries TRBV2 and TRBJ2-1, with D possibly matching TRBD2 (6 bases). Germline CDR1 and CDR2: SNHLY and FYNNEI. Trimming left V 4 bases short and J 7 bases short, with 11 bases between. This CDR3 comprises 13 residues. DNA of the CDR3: TGTGCCAGCAGTGTCGGGAGTGGAAATGAGCAGTTCTCC. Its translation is CASSVGSGNEQFS.

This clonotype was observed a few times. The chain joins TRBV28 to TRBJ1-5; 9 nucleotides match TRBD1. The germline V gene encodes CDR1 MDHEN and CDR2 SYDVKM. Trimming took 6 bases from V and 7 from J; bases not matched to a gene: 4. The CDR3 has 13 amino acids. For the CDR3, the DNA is TGTGCCAGCAGACGACAGGGGGAACAGCCCCAGCATTTT. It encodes CASRRQGEQPQHF.

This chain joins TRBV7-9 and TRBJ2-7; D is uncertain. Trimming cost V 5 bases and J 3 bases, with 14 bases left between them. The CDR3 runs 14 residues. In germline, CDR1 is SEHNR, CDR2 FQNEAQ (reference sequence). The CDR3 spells CASSQWTSDYEQYF. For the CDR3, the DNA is TGTGCCAGCAGCCAATGGACGTCAGACTACGAGCAGTACTTC.

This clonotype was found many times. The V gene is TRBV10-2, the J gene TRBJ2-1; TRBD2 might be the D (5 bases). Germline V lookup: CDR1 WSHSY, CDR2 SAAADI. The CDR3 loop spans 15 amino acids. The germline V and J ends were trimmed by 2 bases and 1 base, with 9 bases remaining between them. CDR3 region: CASSEPQRSYNEQFF. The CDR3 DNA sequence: TGCGCCAGCAGTGAGCCACAGCGGTCCTACAATGAGCAGTTCTTC.

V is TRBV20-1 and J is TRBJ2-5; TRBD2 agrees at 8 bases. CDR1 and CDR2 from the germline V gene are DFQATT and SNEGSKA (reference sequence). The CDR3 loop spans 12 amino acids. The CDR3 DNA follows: TGCGGGGCGGGGGGCATTCAAGAGACCCAGTACTTC. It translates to CGAGGIQETQYF.

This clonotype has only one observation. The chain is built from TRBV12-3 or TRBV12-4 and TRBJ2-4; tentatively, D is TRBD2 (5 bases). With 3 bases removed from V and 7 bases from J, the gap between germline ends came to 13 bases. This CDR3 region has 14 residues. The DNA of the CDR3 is TGTGCCAGCAGTTTCTTTGGGGAGCGGAACATTCAGTACTTC. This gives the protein CASSFFGERNIQYF.

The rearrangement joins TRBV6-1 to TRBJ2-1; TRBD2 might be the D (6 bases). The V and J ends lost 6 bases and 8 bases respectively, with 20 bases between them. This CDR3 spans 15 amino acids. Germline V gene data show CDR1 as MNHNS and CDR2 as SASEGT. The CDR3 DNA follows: TGTGCCAGCAGCTCCGGGACTGCCCCTCCGGATGAGCAGTTCTTC. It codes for CASSSGTAPPDEQFF.

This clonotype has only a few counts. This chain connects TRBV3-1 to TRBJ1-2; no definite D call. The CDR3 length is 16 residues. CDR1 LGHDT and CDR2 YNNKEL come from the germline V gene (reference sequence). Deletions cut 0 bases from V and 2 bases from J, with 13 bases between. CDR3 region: CASSQDASQSNYGYTF. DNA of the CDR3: TGTGCCAGCAGCCAAGACGCCAGTCAGTCCAACTATGGCTACACCTTC. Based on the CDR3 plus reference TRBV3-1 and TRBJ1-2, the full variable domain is DTAVSQTPKYLVTQMGNDKSIKCEQNLGHDTMYWYKQDSKKFLKIMFSYNNKELIINETVPNRFSPKSPDKAHLNLHINSLELGDSAVYFCASSQDASQSNYGYTFGSGTRLTVV.

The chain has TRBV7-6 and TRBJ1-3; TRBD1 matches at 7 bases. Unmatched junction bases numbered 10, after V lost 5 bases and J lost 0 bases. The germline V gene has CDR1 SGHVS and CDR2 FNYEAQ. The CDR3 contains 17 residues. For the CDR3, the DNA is TGTGCCAGCAGCATCCCACAGGGGTCTGCCTCTGGAAACACCATATATTTT. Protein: CASSIPQGSASGNTIYF.

CDR3 in DNA: TGCAGTGCTAGAGACAGCAGGGGGAATAGCAATCAGCCCCAGCATTTT. Amino acid sequence: CSARDSRGNSNQPQHF. The chain employs TRBV20-1 and TRBJ1-5; 7 bases are shared with TRBD1. The V segment lost 0 bases and the J segment 0 bases; nucleotides outside the gene matches: 5. Germline CDR1 and CDR2: DFQATT and SNEGSKA (reference sequence). The CDR3 totals 16 residues.

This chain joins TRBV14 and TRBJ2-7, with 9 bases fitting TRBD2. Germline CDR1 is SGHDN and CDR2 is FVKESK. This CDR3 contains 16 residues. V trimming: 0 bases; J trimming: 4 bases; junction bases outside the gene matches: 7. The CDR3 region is CASSQEETSGMYEQYF. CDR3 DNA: TGTGCCAGCAGCCAAGAAGAGACTAGCGGTATGTACGAGCAGTACTTC.

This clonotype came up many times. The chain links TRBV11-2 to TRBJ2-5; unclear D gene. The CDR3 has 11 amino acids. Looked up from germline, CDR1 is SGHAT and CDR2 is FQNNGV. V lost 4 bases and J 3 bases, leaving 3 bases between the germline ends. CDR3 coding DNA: TGTGCCAGCAGCTGGAAAGAGACCCAGTACTTC. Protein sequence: CASSWKETQYF. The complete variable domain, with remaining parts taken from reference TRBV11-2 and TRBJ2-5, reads EAGVAQSPRYKIIEKRQSVAFWCNPISGHATLYWYQQILGQGPKLLIQFQNNGVVDDSQLPKDRFSAERLKGVDSTLKIQPAKLEDSAVYLCASSWKETQYFGPGTRLLVL.

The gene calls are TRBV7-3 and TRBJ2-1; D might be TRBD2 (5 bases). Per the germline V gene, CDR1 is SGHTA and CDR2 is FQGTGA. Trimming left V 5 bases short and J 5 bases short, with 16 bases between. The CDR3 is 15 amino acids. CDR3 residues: CASSPFGIIDNEQFF. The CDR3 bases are TGTGCCAGCAGCCCTTTCGGGATAATTGACAATGAGCAGTTCTTC.

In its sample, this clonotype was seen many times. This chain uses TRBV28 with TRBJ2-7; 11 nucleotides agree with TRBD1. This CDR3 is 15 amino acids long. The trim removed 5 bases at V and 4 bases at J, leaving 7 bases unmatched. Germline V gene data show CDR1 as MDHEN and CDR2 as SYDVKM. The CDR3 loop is CASSLSGQGGYEQYF. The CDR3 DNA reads TGTGCCAGCAGTCTCTCGGGACAGGGGGGGTACGAGCAGTACTTC.

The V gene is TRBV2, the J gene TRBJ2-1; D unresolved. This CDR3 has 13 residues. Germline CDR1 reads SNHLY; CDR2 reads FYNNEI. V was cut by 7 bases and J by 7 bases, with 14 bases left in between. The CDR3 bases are TGTGCCAGCAACGGCCTCCTCGGGAATGAGCAGTTCTTC. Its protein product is CASNGLLGNEQFF.

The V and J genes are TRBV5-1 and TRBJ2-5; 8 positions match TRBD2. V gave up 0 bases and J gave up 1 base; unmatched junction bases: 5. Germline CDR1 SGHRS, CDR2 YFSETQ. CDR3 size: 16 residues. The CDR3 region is CASSLVGGRPQETQYF. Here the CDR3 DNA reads TGCGCCAGCAGCTTGGTTGGCGGGAGGCCCCAAGAGACCCAGTACTTC. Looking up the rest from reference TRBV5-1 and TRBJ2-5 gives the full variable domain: KAGVTQTPRYLIKTRGQQVTLSCSPISGHRSVSWYQQTPGQGLQFLFEYFSETQRNKGNFPGRFSGRQFSNSRSEMNVSTLELGDSALYLCASSLVGGRPQETQYFGPGTRLLVL.

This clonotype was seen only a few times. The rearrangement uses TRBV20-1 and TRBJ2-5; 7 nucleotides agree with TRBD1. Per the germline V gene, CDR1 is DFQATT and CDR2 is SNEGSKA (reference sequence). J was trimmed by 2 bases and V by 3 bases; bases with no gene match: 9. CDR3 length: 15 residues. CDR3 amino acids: CSARRDSGAQETQYF. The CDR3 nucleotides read TGCAGTGCTAGGAGGGACAGCGGAGCTCAAGAGACCCAGTACTTC.

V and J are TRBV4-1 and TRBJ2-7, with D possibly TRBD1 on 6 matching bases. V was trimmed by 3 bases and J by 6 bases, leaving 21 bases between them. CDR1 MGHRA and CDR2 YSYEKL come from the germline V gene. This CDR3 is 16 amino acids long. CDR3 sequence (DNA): TGCGCCAGCAGCCACCCAGTACAGGGAAATATTCCCGAGCAGTACTTC. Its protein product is CASSHPVQGNIPEQYF.

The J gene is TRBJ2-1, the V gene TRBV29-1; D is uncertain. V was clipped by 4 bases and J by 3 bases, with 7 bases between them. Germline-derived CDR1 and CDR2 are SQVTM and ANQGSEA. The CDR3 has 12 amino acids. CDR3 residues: CSVGRFYNEQFF. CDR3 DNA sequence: TGCAGCGTTGGCCGCTTCTACAATGAGCAGTTCTTC.

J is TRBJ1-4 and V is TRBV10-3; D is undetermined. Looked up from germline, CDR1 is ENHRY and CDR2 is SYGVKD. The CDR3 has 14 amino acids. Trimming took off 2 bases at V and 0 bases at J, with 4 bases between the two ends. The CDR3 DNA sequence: TGTGCCATCAGTGAGGCAGCAACTAATGAAAAACTGTTTTTT. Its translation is CAISEAATNEKLFF.

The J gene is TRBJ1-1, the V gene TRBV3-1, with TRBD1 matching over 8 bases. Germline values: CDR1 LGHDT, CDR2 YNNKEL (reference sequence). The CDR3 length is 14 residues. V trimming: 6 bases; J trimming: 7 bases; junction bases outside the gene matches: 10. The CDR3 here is CASRRTGLDDEAFF. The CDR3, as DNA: TGTGCCAGCAGACGGACAGGGTTGGATGATGAAGCTTTCTTT.

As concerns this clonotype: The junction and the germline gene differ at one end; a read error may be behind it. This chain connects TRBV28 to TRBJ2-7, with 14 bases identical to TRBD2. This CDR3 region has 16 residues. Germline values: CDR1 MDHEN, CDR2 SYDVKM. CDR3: CASSSGLAGGSDEQYF. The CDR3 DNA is TGTGCCAGCAGTTCTGGACTAGCGGGAGGCTCCGACGAGCAGTACTTC.